This entry describes one T cell receptor (beta chain). The J segment lost 5 bases and the V segment lost 5 bases, leaving 7 bases of the junction unmatched. The CDR3 spans 15 residues. One entry per CDR3 protein, called by TCRdb with MiXCR from the RT-PCR reads. The sample gives 70,000 to 75,000 distinct CDR3 sequences, about a quarter of which show up once; approximately 26% is in the top ten. The data were obtained in a study of patients and donors after allogeneic stem cell transplantation. What was sequenced was blood, either unsorted or a sorted T cell fraction (not recorded which). The gene calls are TRBV12-3 or TRBV12-4 and TRBJ1-3; 9 nucleotides match TRBD1. This sequence originates from a human donor who was either an allogeneic HSCT recipient or a stem cell or donor lymphocyte infusion donor (not recorded which). It is not recorded whose cells these are; they may come from a transplant donor. This CDR3 is CASSRPDRGRNTIYF. The DNA of the CDR3 is TGTGCCAGCAGTCGCCCGGACAGGGGAAGAAACACCATATATTTT.